This TCR beta chain is from a study of T cell repertoires in cytomegalovirus infection. Overall study: Well-studied HLA-B-restricted epitopes and recently identified HLA-C-restricted epitopes of CMV were both used in the study. The public TCR beta signatures pointed to both CMV infection and matching HLA type.

This CDR3 has 14 residues. V lost 7 bases and J lost 6, with 18 bases in between. The germline gives CDR1 MNHEY, CDR2 SVGAGI. Worth noting for this clonotype: The antigen remains undetermined.

Whole-study findings and limits: The ex vivo response showed dominance by HLA-C-restricted CMV-specific TCR beta clonotypes. Cumulative frequency of public TCR beta families picked out carriers of CMV plus the relevant HLA.

From the reads, TCRdb called clonotypes with MiXCR, one entry per CDR3 protein. The sample yields some 920,000 distinct CDR3 sequences, around a third seen once. This receptor was obtained from a human donor in good health (CMV status not recorded). Some clones in this sample may be carry-over from other donors' samples. The starting material was cultured CD8+ T cells from PBMCs, obtained from culture after CMV antigen stimulation. The V and J genes are TRBV6-5 and TRBJ1-2; D might be TRBD1 (5 bases). CDR3 sequence: CASTVGTPGHGYTF. The CDR3 DNA reads TGTGCCAGCACTGTAGGGACCCCAGGTCATGGCTACACCTTC.